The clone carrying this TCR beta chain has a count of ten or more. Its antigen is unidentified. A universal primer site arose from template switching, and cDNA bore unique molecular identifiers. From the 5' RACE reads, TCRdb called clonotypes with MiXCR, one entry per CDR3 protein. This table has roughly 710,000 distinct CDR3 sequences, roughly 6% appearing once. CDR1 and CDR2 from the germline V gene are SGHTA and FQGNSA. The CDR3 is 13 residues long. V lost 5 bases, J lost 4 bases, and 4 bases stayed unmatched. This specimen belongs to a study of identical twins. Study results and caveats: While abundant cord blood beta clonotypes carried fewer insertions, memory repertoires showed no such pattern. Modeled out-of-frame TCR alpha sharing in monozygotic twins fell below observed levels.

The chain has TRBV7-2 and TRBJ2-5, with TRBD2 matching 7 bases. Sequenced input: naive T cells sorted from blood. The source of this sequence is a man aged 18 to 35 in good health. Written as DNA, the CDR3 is TGTGCCAGCAGCCCCGTAGCGGGAGAGACCCAGTACTTC. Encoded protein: CASSPVAGETQYF.